The clone carrying this T cell receptor (beta chain) has a single count. Its specificity is unknown. Germline loops: CDR1 DFQATT, CDR2 SNEGSKA (reference sequence). V gave up 1 base and J gave up 3 bases, with 4 bases separating them. CDR3 length: 12 residues. The sample belongs to a study of T cell repertoires in cytomegalovirus infection. For the study at large: Selection of CMV epitopes for the study included recently identified HLA-C-restricted and well-studied HLA-B-restricted ones.

MiXCR was run by TCRdb on the reads, yielding one entry per CDR3 protein. The sample has under 500,000 distinct CDR3 sequences, more than 40% seen once. General observations from the study: In two of eight donors, the top clonotype was HLA-C-restricted CMV-specific.

The TCR comes from a human donor in good health (CMV status not recorded). Some clones in this sample may be carry-over from other donors' samples. Sample: cultured PBMCs, taken from culture after CMV antigen stimulation. This rearrangement joins TRBV20-1 to TRBJ1-3, with D unclear. CDR3 loop: CSARGFGNTIYF. The CDR3 DNA is TGCAGTGCTAGAGGGTTTGGAAACACCATATATTTT.